Listed here are 22 T cell receptor beta chains from one sample, sequenced in a study of healthy donors' naive CD4 and CD8 T cells. A linear amplification protocol produced the TCR libraries from about 0.45 ug of total RNA. TCRdb used MiXCR to reprocess the reads, holding one entry per CDR3 protein. This sample carries approximately 180,000 distinct CDR3 sequences, under 85% of them seen once, and the ten largest clones take roughly 2.4%. Source material: naive CD4+ and CD8+ T cells sorted from blood, pooled from several donors. These receptors came from a pool of human donors in good health; the sample pools cells from several healthy donors.

The chain uses TRBV6-5 and TRBJ1-5; unclear D gene. V was clipped by 0 bases and J by 6 bases, with 9 bases between them. Germline V gives CDR1 MNHEY, CDR2 SVGAGI. This CDR3 is 14 amino acids long. The chain's CDR3 is CASSYSAAGQPQHF. In nucleotides, the CDR3 is TGTGCCAGCAGTTACTCGGCAGCTGGTCAGCCCCAGCATTTT.

V and J are TRBV27 and TRBJ2-1; no clear D gene. The CDR3 spans 14 residues. V shed 2 bases and J shed 2 bases, with 7 bases lying between them. The germline V gene encodes CDR1 MNHEY and CDR2 SMNVEV (reference sequence). In nucleotides, the CDR3 is TGTGCCAGCAGTTTAGCCCCAGCCTACAATGAGCAGTTCTTC. Residues: CASSLAPAYNEQFF.

The gene calls are TRBV5-8 and TRBJ2-3, with 12 bases lining up with TRBD1. This CDR3 region has 17 residues. V shed 0 bases, J shed 1 base, and the junction held 3 bases outside the gene matches. Germline loops: CDR1 SGHTS, CDR2 YDEGEE. The CDR3 DNA reads as TGTGCCAGCAGCTTGGGGGACAGGGGGCTGGGCACAGATACGCAGTATTTT. Its protein product is CASSLGDRGLGTDTQYF.

This clonotype came up a few times. This chain uses TRBV7-2 with TRBJ2-7; TRBD1 might be the D (6 bases). The V end was cut by 5 bases, the J end by 2 bases, with 13 bases between. The germline gives CDR1 SGHTA, CDR2 FQGNSA. The CDR3 has 14 residues. CDR3 residues: CASSRDRSAYEQYF. The CDR3 bases are TGTGCCAGCAGCCGCGACAGGTCTGCCTACGAGCAGTACTTC.

The chain combines TRBV10-3 with TRBJ2-7; unclear D gene. V lost 7 bases and J lost 3, with 13 bases in between. CDR3 size: 13 residues. CDR1 and CDR2 from the germline V gene are ENHRY and SYGVKD. Here the CDR3 reads CAITSAVNYEQYF. DNA of the CDR3: TGTGCCATCACTTCGGCAGTTAACTACGAGCAGTACTTC.

The V gene is TRBV29-1, the J gene TRBJ1-6; D is unclear. The CDR3 is 14 amino acids. V lost 7 bases and J 9 bases, leaving 19 bases between the germline ends. Germline CDR1 reads SQVTM; CDR2 reads ANQGSEA. The CDR3 spells CSALEAGVASPLHF. In DNA form, the CDR3 reads TGCAGCGCCCTGGAGGCAGGAGTAGCTTCACCCCTCCACTTT.

The chain is built from TRBV29-1 and TRBJ1-1, with 7 bases lining up with TRBD1. This CDR3 spans 13 amino acids. CDR1 is SQVTM and CDR2 is ANQGSEA in the germline V gene. Germline trimming cut 6 bases from V and 5 bases from J; bases unmatched to any gene: 9. CDR3 in DNA: TGCAGCGTAGAACAGGGGCTGTGGACTGAAGCTTTCTTT. This codes for CSVEQGLWTEAFF.

This chain joins TRBV19 and TRBJ2-7, with D maybe TRBD2 (5 bases). The CDR3 length is 14 residues. The germline V gene encodes CDR1 LNHDA and CDR2 SQIVND (reference sequence). The V and J ends lost 1 base and 2 bases respectively, with 9 bases between them. The CDR3 nucleotides read TGTGCCAGTAGTATAGGTGGAGGACCCTACGAGCAGTACTTC. The encoded protein is CASSIGGGPYEQYF.

This chain connects TRBV6-5 to TRBJ1-2; tentatively, D is TRBD1 (5 bases). Germline CDR1 MNHEY, CDR2 SVGAGI. The CDR3 loop spans 18 amino acids. V dropped 0 bases and J dropped 0 bases, with 17 bases sitting between them. Here the CDR3 reads CASSYSTTRDLANYGYTF. The CDR3 DNA is TGTGCCAGCAGTTACTCGACGACTCGGGACCTAGCTAACTATGGCTACACCTTC.

V gene TRBV7-9 combines with J gene TRBJ1-1; TRBD1 might be the D (5 bases). Germline V gene lookup returns CDR1 SEHNR and CDR2 FQNEAQ (reference sequence). The V and J ends lost 3 bases and 0 bases respectively, with 14 bases between them. This CDR3 is built from 16 residues. CDR3 loop: CASSFVRGNMNTEAFF. The CDR3 bases are TGTGCCAGCAGCTTTGTAAGGGGTAATATGAACACTGAAGCTTTCTTT.

V and J are TRBV29-1 and TRBJ1-3; D uncertain. CDR1 is SQVTM and CDR2 is ANQGSEA in the germline V gene. This CDR3 contains 10 residues. Trimming cost V 4 bases and J 8 bases, with 6 bases left between them. CDR3: CSVASDTIYF. As DNA, the CDR3 is TGCAGCGTTGCGTCGGACACCATATATTTT. The full variable domain, its missing parts supplied by reference TRBV29-1 and TRBJ1-3, is SAVISQKPSRDICQRGTSLTIQCQVDSQVTMMFWYRQQPGQSLTLIATANQGSEATYESGFVIDKFPISRPNLTFSTLTVSNMSPEDSSIYLCSVASDTIYFGEGSWLTVV.

The chain couples TRBV19 to TRBJ1-1; D call uncertain. V was pared by 1 base and J by 1 base, with 10 bases between. The germline CDR1 and CDR2 sequences are LNHDA and SQIVND (reference sequence). The CDR3 runs to 15 residues. The CDR3 region is CASSIAPDGNTEAFF. CDR3 nucleotides: TGTGCCAGTAGTATAGCCCCGGACGGGAACACTGAAGCTTTCTTT.

The chain combines TRBV11-2 with TRBJ2-7; the D is unclear. The CDR3 has 14 residues. Germline CDR1 SGHAT, CDR2 FQNNGV. Trimming stripped 3 bases from V and 0 bases from J, with 9 bases between. The CDR3, as DNA: TGTGCCAGCAGCTTCAGGCGGAGCTCCTACGAGCAGTACTTC. It translates to CASSFRRSSYEQYF.

The chain has TRBV29-1 and TRBJ2-3, with 9 bases identical to TRBD1. The trim removed 7 bases at V and 2 bases at J, leaving 10 bases unmatched. The CDR3 has 15 amino acids. Germline loops: CDR1 SQVTM, CDR2 ANQGSEA. CDR3 DNA: TGCAGCGCCCGAGTGGGACAGGGCCACACAGATACGCAGTATTTT. Residues: CSARVGQGHTDTQYF.

CDR3 sequence: CASSQERRRNEKLFF. In DNA form, the CDR3 reads TGTGCCAGCAGCCAAGAAAGACGTAGAAATGAAAAACTGTTTTTT. The chain carries TRBV14 and TRBJ1-4; no reliable D call. CDR1 is SGHDN, CDR2 FVKESK, per germline. The CDR3 covers 15 residues. Deletions cut 0 bases from V and 5 bases from J, with 10 bases between.

The gene calls are TRBV12-3 or TRBV12-4 and TRBJ2-7; 11 bases line up with TRBD2. V trimming: 4 bases; J trimming: 5 bases; junction bases outside the gene matches: 7. This CDR3 is 15 amino acids long. In DNA, the CDR3 is TGTGCCAGCAGTTCCATCACTAGCGGGGGAGACGAGCAGTACTTC. The encoded protein is CASSSITSGGDEQYF.

The gene calls are TRBV29-1 and TRBJ1-2, with 9 bases lining up with TRBD1. CDR1 SQVTM and CDR2 ANQGSEA come from the germline V gene. This CDR3 is built from 15 residues. The junction had 13 bases not matched to a gene; V was cut back by 7 bases and J by 4 bases. CDR3 region: CSASPGTGNVYGYTF. DNA for the CDR3: TGCAGCGCAAGTCCCGGGACAGGGAACGTCTATGGCTACACCTTC.

The chain is built from TRBV19 and TRBJ2-7, with 10 bases that match TRBD1. With 2 bases clipped from V and 6 bases from J, the junction kept 4 bases outside the gene matches. The CDR3 is 14 amino acids. The germline V gene encodes CDR1 LNHDA and CDR2 SQIVND (reference sequence). The CDR3 bases are TGTGCCAGTAGTATAAAGGGACAGGGGTCCGAGCAGTACTTC. Protein sequence: CASSIKGQGSEQYF.

The rearrangement joins TRBV6-5 to TRBJ2-7; D call uncertain. The CDR3 is 11 residues long. Trimming stripped 8 bases from V and 2 bases from J, with 7 bases between. Germline CDR1 is MNHEY and CDR2 is SVGAGI. CDR3 sequence reads: CASFNTYEQYF. The DNA for the CDR3 is TGTGCCAGCTTCAATACCTACGAGCAGTACTTC.

The chain uses TRBV12-3 or TRBV12-4 and TRBJ1-5; D remains ambiguous. V was shortened by 8 bases and J by 0 bases, with 8 bases between the two germline ends. This CDR3 spans 13 amino acids. The CDR3 bases are TGTGCCAGCTCGGACGGTAGCAATCAGCCCCAGCATTTT. It specifies CASSDGSNQPQHF.

This clonotype has more than one count but fewer than ten. V gene TRBV5-5 combines with J gene TRBJ2-7, with D perhaps matching TRBD1 (5 bases). CDR3 length equals 12 residues. V was shortened by 5 bases and J by 4 bases, with 10 bases between the two germline ends. The germline V gene has CDR1 SGHKS and CDR2 YYEKEE (reference sequence). CDR3 region: CASSRPGYEQYF. DNA for the CDR3: TGTGCCAGCAGTCGGCCAGGGTACGAGCAGTACTTC.

The rearrangement uses TRBV19 and TRBJ2-5; D not certain. The CDR3 has 15 residues. Deletions cut 5 bases from V and 0 bases from J, with 13 bases between. The germline CDR1 and CDR2 sequences are LNHDA and SQIVND (reference sequence). The CDR3 DNA reads as TGTGCCAGTAGTTTGGTTCCACGGGACCAAGAGACCCAGTACTTC. Its translation is CASSLVPRDQETQYF. Filled out from reference TRBV19 and TRBJ2-5, the complete variable domain reads DGGITQSPKYLFRKEGQNVTLSCEQNLNHDAMYWYRQDPGQGLRLIYYSQIVNDFQKGDIAEGYSVSREKKESFPLTVTSAQKNPTAFYLCASSLVPRDQETQYFGPGTRLLVL.